This passage covers 2 T cell receptor beta chains from one sample sequenced in a study of vaccination effects on CD4 cells after COVID-19. TCRdb's copy holds only in-frame clones and misses some; the assay was immunoSEQ multiplex PCR. The table includes roughly 30,000 clones, over 65% detected once. Viral peptide pools were used in the ViraFEST assay to expand antigen-specific CD4+ T cells, and sequencing came afterward. Cultured cells yielded isolated CD4+ T cells after 10 days. The vaccine given was either BNT162b2 or mRNA-1273, in two doses. These TCRs are of unknown antigen specificity. Sample: CD4+ T cells from PBMCs cultured with HCoV-NL63 spike peptides, taken after COVID-19 vaccination. These TCRs come from a human donor who received a COVID-19 vaccine.

This chain connects TRBV5-1 to TRBJ1-5; perhaps TRBD1 as D (5 bases). The CDR3 contains 14 residues. Trimming pared 5 bases from V and 5 bases from J, leaving 14 bases between. The germline CDR1 and CDR2 sequences are SGHRS and YFSETQ. CDR3: CASRGGEMDQPQHF. CDR3 DNA sequence: TGCGCCAGCAGGGGGGGGGAGATGGATCAGCCCCAGCATTTT.

This sequence joins TRBV18 and TRBJ2-3, with 7 bases identical to TRBD2. CDR1 and CDR2 from the germline V gene are KGHSH and LQKENI. The CDR3 totals 18 residues. J gave up 2 bases and V 4 bases, and 15 bases lay outside the gene matches. The CDR3 region has the DNA TGTGCCAGCTCACTAACCGGGACTACGTGGGGAACCACAGATACGCAGTATTTT. It specifies CASSLTGTTWGTTDTQYF.